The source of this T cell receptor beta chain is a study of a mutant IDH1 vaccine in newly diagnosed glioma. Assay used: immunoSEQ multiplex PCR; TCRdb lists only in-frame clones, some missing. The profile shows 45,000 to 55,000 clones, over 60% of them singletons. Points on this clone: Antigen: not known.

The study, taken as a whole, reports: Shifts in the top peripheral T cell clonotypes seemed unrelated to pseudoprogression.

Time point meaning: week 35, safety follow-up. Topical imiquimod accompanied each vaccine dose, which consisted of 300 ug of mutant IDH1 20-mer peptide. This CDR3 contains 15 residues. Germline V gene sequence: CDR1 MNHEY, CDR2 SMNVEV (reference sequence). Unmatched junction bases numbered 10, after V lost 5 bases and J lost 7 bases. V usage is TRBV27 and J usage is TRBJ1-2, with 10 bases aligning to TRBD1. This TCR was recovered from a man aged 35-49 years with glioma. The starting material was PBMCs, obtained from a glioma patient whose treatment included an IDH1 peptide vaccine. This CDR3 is CASSGAGTGVGGYTF. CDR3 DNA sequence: TGTGCCAGCAGTGGGGCCGGGACAGGGGTAGGTGGCTACACCTTC.